One and the same sample provided the 5 T cell receptor beta chains below, sequenced in a study of PD-1 blockade in classical Hodgkin lymphoma. Every patient relapsed after autologous stem cell transplantation, and brentuximab vedotin exposure varied. Here immunoSEQ multiplex PCR was the method, and the copy in TCRdb shows in-frame clones only, minus some. The data contain fewer than 70,000 clones, about 88% of them singletons. Here the sequenced sample was peripheral blood mononuclear cells (PBMCs), taken before the second cycle of nivolumab. The receptor set was obtained from a human donor with classical Hodgkin lymphoma.

CDR3 amino acids: CASSTGTGNYGYTF. In DNA form, the CDR3 reads TGCGCCAGCAGTACCGGGACAGGGAACTATGGCTACACCTTC. This chain links TRBV5-1 with TRBJ1-2; 9 bases fit TRBD1. J gave up 2 bases and V 5 bases, and 4 bases lay outside the gene matches. The CDR3 covers 14 residues. CDR1 SGHRS and CDR2 YFSETQ come from the germline V gene.

The genes are TRBV6-1 and TRBJ2-3; D unresolved. Germline CDR1 reads MNHNS; CDR2 reads SASEGT. Trimming removed 8 bases at V and 7 bases at J, with 10 bases between. This CDR3 has 11 residues. DNA for the CDR3: TGTGCCAGCCACGGATCGAATACGCAGTATTTT. Translation gives CASHGSNTQYF.

This chain links TRBV5-4 with TRBJ1-6; no clear D gene. Per germline, CDR1 SGHNT and CDR2 YYREEE (reference sequence). Trimming took off 3 bases at V and 1 base at J, with 11 bases between the two ends. The CDR3 totals 16 residues. For the CDR3, the DNA is TGTGCCAGCAGCTCAGGATGGAGGTCCTATAATTCACCCCTCCACTTT. Amino acids: CASSSGWRSYNSPLHF.

The V and J genes are TRBV30 and TRBJ1-2; D is possibly TRBD1 (6 bases). Trimming took off 2 bases at V and 0 bases at J, with 28 bases between the two ends. Germline V gives CDR1 GTSNPN, CDR2 SVGIG (reference sequence). The CDR3 runs 20 residues. CDR3 loop: CAWSQYRDSPWKNTNYGYTF. The CDR3 nucleotides read TGTGCCTGGAGTCAATACAGGGATAGCCCATGGAAAAATACTAACTATGGCTACACCTTC.

The chain joins TRBV18 to TRBJ2-7; the match to TRBD1 covers 8 bases. Germline V gene data show CDR1 as KGHSH and CDR2 as LQKENI. V was clipped by 3 bases and J by 2 bases; unmatched bases: 3. The CDR3 is 14 amino acids. In DNA form, the CDR3 reads TGTGCCAGCTCACCGGGACAGGCGGCCTACGAGCAGTACTTC. This gives the protein CASSPGQAAYEQYF.